This is a list of T cell receptor beta chains from one sample in a study of blood T cell repertoires in COVID-19. Produced via immunoSEQ multiplex PCR; TCRdb's table is partial and in-frame only. The repertoire holds about 270,000 clones, 86% seen once, with about 10% in the top ten. Sequenced sample: peripheral blood. The receptors come from a man aged 40-55 years who had recovered from COVID-19. Both conserved end residues are part of each CDR3. A D gene is named only where the DNA matches it firmly. Rows give clone size only sometimes, using once, few, many, or a class for an expanded clone.

J: TRBJ2-7; V: TRBV27; D: TRBD1; size: .; CDR3: CASRRQGKNYEQYF; DNA: TGTGCCAGCAGAAGACAGGGGAAAAACTACGAGCAGTACTTC
J: TRBJ2-3; V: TRBV6-2/TRBV6-3; D: TRBD2; size: .; CDR3: CASSYPTSGRRISTDTQYF; DNA: TGTGCCAGCAGTTACCCGACTAGCGGGAGGAGGATCAGCACAGATACGCAGTATTTT
J: TRBJ2-7; V: TRBV9; D: TRBD1; size: .; CDR3: CASSADPGQGRNEQYF; DNA: TGTGCCAGCAGCGCGGACCCGGGACAGGGGAGGAACGAGCAGTACTTC
J: TRBJ2-7; V: TRBV5-6; D: TRBD2; size: .; CDR3: CASSWSGGLPYEQYF; DNA: TGTGCCAGCAGCTGGAGCGGGGGGCTCCCCTACGAGCAGTACTTC
J: TRBJ2-5; V: TRBV14; D: .; size: .; CDR3: CASSQDWGPQYF; DNA: TGTGCCAGCAGCCAAGATTGGGGGCCCCAGTACTTC
J: TRBJ1-6; V: TRBV19; D: .; size: .; CDR3: CASSRPKGSYNSPLHF; DNA: TGTGCCAGTAGTAGACCGAAGGGGTCCTATAATTCACCCCTCCACTTT
J: TRBJ1-3; V: TRBV18; D: TRBD1; size: few; CDR3: CASSPMGQGPNTIYF; DNA: TGTGCCAGCTCGCCCATGGGACAGGGTCCCAACACCATATATTTT
J: TRBJ2-1; V: TRBV10-3; D: .; size: once; CDR3: CAIRGIYNEQFF; DNA: TGTGCCATCCGCGGGATCTACAATGAGCAGTTCTTC
J: TRBJ2-3; V: TRBV2; D: TRBD1; size: .; CDR3: CASSEPGTGSTDTQYF; DNA: TGTGCCAGCAGTGAGCCGGGGACAGGGTCTACAGATACGCAGTATTTT
J: TRBJ2-7; V: TRBV5-1; D: TRBD1; size: few; CDR3: CASSLGTSGTGASSERKEQYF; DNA: TGCGCCAGCAGCTTGGGAACCTCCGGGACAGGAGCCTCATCTGAACGGAAGGAGCAGTACTTC
J: TRBJ1-2; V: TRBV2; D: TRBD1; size: .; CDR3: CASKRTGGKNYGYTF; DNA: TGTGCCAGCAAGAGAACAGGGGGTAAAAACTATGGCTACACCTTC
J: TRBJ2-7; V: TRBV5-1; D: TRBD1; size: .; CDR3: CASSTRQGSYEQYF; DNA: TGCGCCAGCAGCACTAGACAGGGGTCCTACGAGCAGTACTTC
J: TRBJ2-7; V: TRBV7-9; D: TRBD2; size: .; CDR3: CASSFPFSGRSYEQYF; DNA: TGTGCCAGCAGTTTTCCATTTAGCGGGAGGTCCTACGAGCAGTACTTC
J: TRBJ2-5; V: TRBV7-6; D: TRBD2; size: .; CDR3: CASSLALRGGEGDQYF; DNA: TGTGCCAGCAGCTTAGCGCTCCGGGGAGGGGAGGGTGACCAGTACTTC
J: TRBJ2-1; V: TRBV7-9; D: .; size: .; CDR3: CASSIGVVTGTREQFF; DNA: TGTGCCAGCAGTATAGGGGTAGTTACAGGGACAAGGGAGCAGTTCTTC
J: TRBJ1-1; V: TRBV10-3; D: .; size: .; CDR3: CAITTFRGDTEAFF; DNA: TGTGCCATCACCACGTTCAGGGGAGACACTGAAGCTTTCTTT
J: TRBJ2-2; V: TRBV12-3/TRBV12-4; D: .; size: .; CDR3: CASSPRAGELFF; DNA: TGTGCCAGCAGCCCCAGGGCCGGGGAGCTGTTTTTT
J: TRBJ1-3; V: TRBV7-9; D: TRBD1; size: once; CDR3: CASSFATGGRGNTIYF; DNA: TGTGCCAGCAGCTTTGCGACAGGGGGTAGAGGAAACACCATATATTTT
J: TRBJ2-3; V: TRBV5-6; D: TRBD2; size: .; CDR3: CASSFGLAARAQYF; DNA: TGTGCCAGCAGCTTTGGGCTAGCGGCCAGGGCGCAGTATTTT
J: TRBJ1-4; V: TRBV30; D: TRBD1; size: .; CDR3: CALRDRGEKLFF; DNA: TGTGCACTCCGGGACAGAGGTGAAAAACTGTTTTTT
J: TRBJ2-2; V: TRBV9; D: TRBD2; size: .; CDR3: CASSVGLAEEFGELFF; DNA: TGTGCCAGCAGCGTAGGCCTAGCGGAAGAATTCGGGGAGCTGTTTTTT
J: TRBJ2-7; V: TRBV19; D: TRBD1; size: .; CDR3: CASSIQGAGEQYF; DNA: TGTGCCAGTAGTATACAGGGGGCTGGCGAGCAGTACTTC
J: TRBJ2-2; V: TRBV5-4; D: .; size: few; CDR3: CASKGDGELFF; DNA: TGTGCCAGCAAAGGGGACGGGGAGCTGTTTTTT
J: TRBJ1-6; V: TRBV5-4; D: .; size: .; CDR3: CASSLVPGVNSPLHF; DNA: TGTGCCAGCAGCTTGGTGCCAGGGGTGAATTCACCCCTCCACTTT